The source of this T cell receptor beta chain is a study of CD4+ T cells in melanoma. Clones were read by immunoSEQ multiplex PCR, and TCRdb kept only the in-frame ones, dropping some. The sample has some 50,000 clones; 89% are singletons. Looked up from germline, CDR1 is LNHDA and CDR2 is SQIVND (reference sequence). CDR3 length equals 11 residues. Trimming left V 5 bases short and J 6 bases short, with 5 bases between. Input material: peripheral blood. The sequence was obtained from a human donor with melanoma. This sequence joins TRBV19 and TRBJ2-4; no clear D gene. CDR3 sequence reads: CASSLGNIQYF. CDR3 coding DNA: TGTGCCAGTAGTCTGGGAAACATTCAGTACTTC. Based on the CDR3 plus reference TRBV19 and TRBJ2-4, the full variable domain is DGGITQSPKYLFRKEGQNVTLSCEQNLNHDAMYWYRQDPGQGLRLIYYSQIVNDFQKGDIAEGYSVSREKKESFPLTVTSAQKNPTAFYLCASSLGNIQYFGAGTRLSVL.